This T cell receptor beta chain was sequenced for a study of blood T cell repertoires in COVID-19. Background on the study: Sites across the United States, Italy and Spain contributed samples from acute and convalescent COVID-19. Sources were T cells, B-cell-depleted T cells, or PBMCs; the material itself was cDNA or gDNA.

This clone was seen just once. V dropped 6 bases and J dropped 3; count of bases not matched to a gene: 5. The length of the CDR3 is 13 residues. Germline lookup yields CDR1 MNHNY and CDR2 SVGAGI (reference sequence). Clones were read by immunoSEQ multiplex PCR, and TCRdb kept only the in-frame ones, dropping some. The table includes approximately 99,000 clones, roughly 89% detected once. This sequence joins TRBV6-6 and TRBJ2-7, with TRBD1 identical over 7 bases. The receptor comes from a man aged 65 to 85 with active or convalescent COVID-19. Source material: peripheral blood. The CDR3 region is CASSLGQVYEQYF. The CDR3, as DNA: TGTGCCAGCAGCCTCGGACAGGTCTACGAGCAGTACTTC.